A single sample is the source of the 21 T cell receptor beta chains below, sequenced in a study of identical twins. MiXCR, run by TCRdb on the 5' RACE reads, gives a single entry per CDR3 protein. The repertoire holds over 550,000 distinct CDR3 sequences, with about 7.1% as singletons. This sample also belongs to another study, concerning yellow fever vaccine responses in identical twins.

The sample was PBMCs. The receptors here all came from a woman between 18 and 29 years old in good health.

This clonotype has just a few counts. The V gene is TRBV5-1, the J gene TRBJ2-2, with 15 positions matching TRBD2. The CDR3 loop spans 20 amino acids. Per the germline V gene, CDR1 is SGHRS and CDR2 is YFSETQ. Trimming removed 2 bases from V and 4 bases from J; junction bases left unmatched: 12. Here the CDR3 reads CASSFPPGLAGGSATGELFF. The CDR3 region has the DNA TGCGCCAGCAGCTTCCCCCCGGGACTAGCGGGGGGATCGGCCACCGGGGAGCTGTTTTTT.

This sequence joins TRBV18 and TRBJ1-3; D is unclear. The CDR3 contains 14 residues. In germline, CDR1 is KGHSH, CDR2 LQKENI. The V and J ends lost 2 bases and 1 base respectively, with 6 bases between them. The CDR3, as DNA: TGTGCCAGCTCACCAGCGGGGTCTGGAAACACCATATATTTT. Residues: CASSPAGSGNTIYF.

This chain links TRBV12-3 or TRBV12-4 with TRBJ1-6; D is possibly TRBD1 (5 bases). The V and J ends lost 4 bases and 9 bases respectively, with 13 bases between them. The CDR3 is made up of 14 amino acids. CDR3 nucleotides: TGTGCCAGCAGTTCCGAGGGGCTTGCTTCACCCCTCCACTTT. Its translation is CASSSEGLASPLHF.

In its sample, this clonotype was seen a few times. The chain combines TRBV27 with TRBJ2-7; D assignment may be TRBD1 or TRBD2 (6 bases each). Germline V gene sequence: CDR1 MNHEY, CDR2 SMNVEV (reference sequence). V was pared by 5 bases and J by 4 bases, with 21 bases between. The length of the CDR3 is 16 residues. CDR3 residues: CASSGGSGTLLYEQYF. In DNA form, the CDR3 reads TGTGCCAGCAGTGGGGGGTCGGGGACACTACTTTACGAGCAGTACTTC.

This chain links TRBV7-9 with TRBJ2-1, with a tentative D call TRBD2 (7 bases). Germline V lookup: CDR1 SEHNR, CDR2 FQNEAQ (reference sequence). V lost 5 bases and J 6 bases, leaving 17 bases between the germline ends. This CDR3 has 15 residues. CDR3 in DNA: TGTGCCAGCAGCCGGGGGGCAGGGCCCGGCAATGAGCAGTTCTTC. This sequence encodes CASSRGAGPGNEQFF.

The chain joins TRBV7-9 to TRBJ2-3; perhaps TRBD2 as D (7 bases). Trimming left V 11 bases short and J 4 bases short, with 19 bases between. The CDR3 runs 14 residues. Germline assignment: CDR1 SEHNR and CDR2 FQNEAQ (reference sequence). Here the CDR3 reads CAGGAAAGADTQYF. The CDR3 DNA is TGTGCCGGGGGGGCAGCTGCGGGGGCAGATACGCAGTATTTT.

This clonotype has a count of ten or more. V is TRBV6-1 and J is TRBJ2-1; possibly TRBD1 for D (6 bases). CDR1 and CDR2 (germline): MNHNS, SASEGT. The CDR3 spans 13 residues. Trimming shortened V by 5 bases and J by 7 bases, and 12 bases separated the two germline ends. CDR3 amino acids: CASSPGDRNEQFF. Written as DNA, the CDR3 is TGTGCCAGCAGTCCAGGGGATCGGAATGAGCAGTTCTTC.

Ten or more counts support this clonotype. V usage is TRBV6-1 and J usage is TRBJ2-5; D is undetermined. Germline-derived CDR1 and CDR2 are MNHNS and SASEGT. With 4 bases removed from V and 0 bases from J, the gap between germline ends came to 6 bases. The CDR3 is 13 amino acids. The CDR3 nucleotides are TGTGCCAGCAGTGGCGGCAACCAAGAGACCCAGTACTTC. Translation gives CASSGGNQETQYF.

This clonotype was picked up a small number of times. The genes are TRBV10-2 and TRBJ2-1; 8 bases align to TRBD2. The CDR3 contains 13 residues. With V trimmed by 1 base and J by 12 bases, 5 bases remained unmatched. Per the germline V gene, CDR1 is WSHSY and CDR2 is SAAADI. This CDR3 is CASSEFSGVGQFF. The DNA of the CDR3 is TGCGCCAGCAGTGAGTTTAGCGGGGTAGGGCAGTTCTTC.

This clonotype has only a few counts. V is TRBV12-3 or TRBV12-4 and J is TRBJ1-1; the D gene is possibly TRBD1 (5 bases). CDR3 length: 13 amino acids. Trimming removed 5 bases at V and 4 bases at J, with 11 bases between. The CDR3 DNA sequence: TGTGCCAGCAGTGCTTGGGGGGTCACTGAAGCTTTCTTT. Amino acid sequence: CASSAWGVTEAFF.

This clonotype was detected a few times. This chain uses TRBV20-1 with TRBJ1-2, with D perhaps matching TRBD1 (6 bases). Trimming pared 6 bases from V and 0 bases from J, leaving 14 bases between. Looked up from germline, CDR1 is DFQATT and CDR2 is SNEGSKA (reference sequence). CDR3 size: 14 residues. The chain's CDR3 is CSAWGAKANYGYTF. For the CDR3, the DNA is TGCAGTGCGTGGGGGGCCAAAGCTAACTATGGCTACACCTTC.

The chain is built from TRBV20-1 and TRBJ2-5; D may be TRBD1 or TRBD2 (5 bases each). V was pared by 6 bases and J by 0 bases, with 8 bases between. Germline CDR1 is DFQATT and CDR2 is SNEGSKA (reference sequence). The CDR3 has 12 residues. In nucleotides, the CDR3 is TGCAGTGCCGGGACCTACCAAGAGACCCAGTACTTC. This translates into CSAGTYQETQYF.

The chain joins TRBV10-2 to TRBJ2-1; TRBD1 agrees at 7 bases. The germline V gene encodes CDR1 WSHSY and CDR2 SAAADI. With 5 bases clipped from V and 7 bases from J, the junction kept 14 bases outside the gene matches. The CDR3 has 16 residues. The CDR3 loop reads CASSPQTGTAGNEQFF. CDR3 nucleotide sequence: TGCGCCAGCAGTCCTCAGACCGGGACAGCTGGGAATGAGCAGTTCTTC.

This clonotype appeared a few times. V is TRBV5-1 and J is TRBJ2-7; 10 positions agree with TRBD2. From germline, CDR1 is SGHRS and CDR2 YFSETQ. J was trimmed by 3 bases and V by 0 bases; bases with no gene match: 3. This CDR3 region has 15 residues. CDR3 amino acids: CASSLVTSGNYEQYF. CDR3 nucleotides: TGCGCCAGCAGCTTGGTTACTAGCGGGAACTACGAGCAGTACTTC.

The chain uses TRBV12-3 or TRBV12-4 and TRBJ2-3; 9 nucleotides align to TRBD2. CDR3 size: 16 residues. J gave up 1 base and V 5 bases, and 7 bases lay outside the gene matches. CDR3 DNA sequence: TGTGCCAGCAGTAACCGCGGGGGGGAGGGCACAGATACGCAGTATTTT. It yields the protein CASSNRGGEGTDTQYF.

The rearrangement joins TRBV24-1 to TRBJ2-1; a weak D match, TRBD1 (6 bases). The ends were cut back, 3 bases at V and 4 bases at J, with 15 bases in the middle. Germline-derived CDR1 and CDR2 are KGHDR and SFDVKD. The CDR3 totals 16 residues. The CDR3, as DNA: TGTGCCACCAGTGATCGCACCGGGACAAGATACAATGAGCAGTTCTTC. This codes for CATSDRTGTRYNEQFF.

In its sample, this clonotype was seen many times. The rearrangement links TRBV6-5 to TRBJ2-1; D uncertain. Trimming removed 0 bases at V and 6 bases at J, with 9 bases between. CDR3 length: 14 residues. Germline lookup yields CDR1 MNHEY and CDR2 SVGAGI. DNA for the CDR3: TGTGCCAGCAGTTACTCGCGTCAGCTCAATGAGCAGTTCTTC. This encodes CASSYSRQLNEQFF.

This clonotype showed up many times. The chain carries TRBV10-3 and TRBJ2-2; D not certain. This CDR3 is 13 amino acids long. Between the trimmed V and J ends, which lost 8 bases and 6 bases, there was a span of 13 bases. The V gene's germline CDR1 is ENHRY and CDR2 SYGVKD. In DNA, the CDR3 is TGTGCCATCGCTCCGGTGGCGGCCGGGGAGCTGTTTTTT. This codes for CAIAPVAAGELFF.

This clonotype came up a few times. The chain uses TRBV28 and TRBJ1-1, with a possible D match to TRBD1 (5 bases). This CDR3 region has 13 residues. V dropped 7 bases and J dropped 5 bases, with 14 bases sitting between them. Germline V gene data show CDR1 as MDHEN and CDR2 as SYDVKM. The CDR3 DNA reads TGTGCCAGCATATCAGGGTGGGGGACTGAAGCTTTCTTT. It translates to CASISGWGTEAFF.

The chain employs TRBV7-2 and TRBJ2-3, with 8 positions matching TRBD2. V shed 0 bases and J 5 bases; nucleotides not matched to a gene: 7. Germline V CDR1 and CDR2: SGHTA, FQGNSA. CDR3 length: 16 amino acids. CDR3 loop: CASSLAGTSTQDTQYF. The CDR3 nucleotides read TGTGCCAGCAGCTTAGCCGGGACTAGTACCCAAGATACGCAGTATTTT.

V is TRBV5-1 and J is TRBJ2-3; 7 positions match TRBD1. V was clipped by 0 bases and J by 1 base; unmatched bases: 5. The CDR3 spans 16 residues. In germline, CDR1 is SGHRS, CDR2 YFSETQ. The CDR3 loop is CASSLGQGMGTDTQYF. The CDR3 bases are TGCGCCAGCAGCTTGGGACAGGGTATGGGCACAGATACGCAGTATTTT.